This T cell receptor beta chain is from a study of blood T cells in healthy people across ages. Study background: About one barcoded TCR beta cDNA was captured per two T cells.

A second PCR, run for roughly 7 to 12 cycles, used a sample-barcoded 5' primer plus a J-beta primer mix. TCRdb re-called the 5' RACE reads with MiXCR, one entry per CDR3 protein. This table has fewer than 1 million distinct CDR3 sequences, about 42% appearing once. Study-wide results and caveats: Diversity was estimated from one million T cells, and these estimates were considered underestimates. Comparison with aged donors showed that long-lived donors had more naive CD4+ cells and higher diversity. Diversity of TCR beta per million T cells declined in a roughly linear way with age.

Germline CDR1 reads DFQATT; CDR2 reads SNEGSKA (reference sequence). CDR3 length equals 14 residues. Trimming cost V 4 bases and J 7 bases, with 17 bases left between them. This clonotype has just a few counts. What it binds is not known. V is TRBV20-1 and J is TRBJ2-1; perhaps TRBD1 as D (6 bases). The sequenced material came from blood. The clonotype was recovered from a man between 60 and 70 years old in good health. In DNA, the CDR3 is TGCAGTGCTATCGGACAGTGGGCGTTAAATGAGCAGTTCTTC. Amino acid sequence: CSAIGQWALNEQFF.